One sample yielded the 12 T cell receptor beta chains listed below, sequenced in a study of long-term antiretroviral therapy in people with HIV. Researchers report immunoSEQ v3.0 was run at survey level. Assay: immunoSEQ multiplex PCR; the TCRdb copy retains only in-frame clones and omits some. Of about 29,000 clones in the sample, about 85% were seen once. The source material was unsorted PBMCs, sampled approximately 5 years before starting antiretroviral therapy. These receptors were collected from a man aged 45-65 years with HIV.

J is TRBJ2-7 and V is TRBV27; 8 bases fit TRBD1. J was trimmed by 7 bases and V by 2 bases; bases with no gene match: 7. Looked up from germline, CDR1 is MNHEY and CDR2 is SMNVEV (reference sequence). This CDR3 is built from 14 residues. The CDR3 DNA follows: TGTGCCAGCAGTTTAGTGGCAGGGGGCGGGGAGCAGTACTTC. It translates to CASSLVAGGGEQYF.

CDR3 amino acids: CASSFSYGYTF. The CDR3 bases are TGCGCCAGCAGCTTCTCCTATGGCTACACCTTC. This sequence joins TRBV5-1 and TRBJ1-2; no firm D call. Germline V gives CDR1 SGHRS, CDR2 YFSETQ. CDR3 length equals 11 residues. Trimming removed 2 bases at V and 4 bases at J, with 3 bases between. The full variable domain, rest sourced from reference TRBV5-1 and TRBJ1-2, is KAGVTQTPRYLIKTRGQQVTLSCSPISGHRSVSWYQQTPGQGLQFLFEYFSETQRNKGNFPGRFSGRQFSNSRSEMNVSTLELGDSALYLCASSFSYGYTFGSGTRLTVV.

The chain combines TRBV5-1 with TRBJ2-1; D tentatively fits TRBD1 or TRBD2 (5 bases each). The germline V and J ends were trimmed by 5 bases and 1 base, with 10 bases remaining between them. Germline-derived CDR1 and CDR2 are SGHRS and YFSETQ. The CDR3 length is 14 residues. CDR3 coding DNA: TGCGCCAGCAGTCGGGACCTATCCTACAATGAGCAGTTCTTC. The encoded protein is CASSRDLSYNEQFF.

This CDR3 is CASSSGSTEAFF. CDR3 nucleotide sequence: TGTGCCAGCAGCTCAGGGAGTACTGAAGCTTTCTTT. The rearrangement joins TRBV5-4 to TRBJ1-1, with TRBD1 as a possible D gene (5 bases). CDR1 and CDR2 from the germline V gene are SGHNT and YYREEE (reference sequence). Trimming pared 3 bases from V and 5 bases from J, leaving 8 bases between. The CDR3 sequence is 12 residues long.

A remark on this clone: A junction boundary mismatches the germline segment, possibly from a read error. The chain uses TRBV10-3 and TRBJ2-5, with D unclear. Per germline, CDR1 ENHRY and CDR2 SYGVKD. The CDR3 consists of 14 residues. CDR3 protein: CAISESGRQEIQYF. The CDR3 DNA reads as TGTGCCATCAGTGAGTCGGGTCGCCAAGAGATCCAGTACTTC.

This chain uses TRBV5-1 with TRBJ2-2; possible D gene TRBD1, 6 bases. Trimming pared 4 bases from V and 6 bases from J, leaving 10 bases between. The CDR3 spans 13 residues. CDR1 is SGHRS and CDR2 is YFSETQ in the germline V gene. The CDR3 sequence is CASSLRGPGELFF. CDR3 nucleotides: TGCGCCAGCAGCCTCAGGGGTCCCGGGGAGCTGTTTTTT.

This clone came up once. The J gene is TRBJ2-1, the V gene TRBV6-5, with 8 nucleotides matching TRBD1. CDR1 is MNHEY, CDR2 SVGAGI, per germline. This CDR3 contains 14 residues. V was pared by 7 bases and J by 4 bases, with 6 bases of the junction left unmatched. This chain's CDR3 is CASTGQGGYNEQFF. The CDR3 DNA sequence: TGTGCCAGCACCGGACAGGGAGGTTACAATGAGCAGTTCTTC.

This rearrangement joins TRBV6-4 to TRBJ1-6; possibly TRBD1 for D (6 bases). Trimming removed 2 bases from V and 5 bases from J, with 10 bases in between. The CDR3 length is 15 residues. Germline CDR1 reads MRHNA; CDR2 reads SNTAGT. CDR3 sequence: CASSDPEGDNSPLHF. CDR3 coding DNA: TGTGCCAGCAGTGACCCCGAGGGGGATAATTCACCCCTCCACTTT.

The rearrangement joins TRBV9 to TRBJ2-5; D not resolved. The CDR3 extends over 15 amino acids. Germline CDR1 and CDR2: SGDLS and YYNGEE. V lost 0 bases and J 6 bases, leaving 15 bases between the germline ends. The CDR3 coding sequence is TGTGCCAGCAGCGTAGACGGGTGGCGAGACAAGACCCAGTACTTC. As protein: CASSVDGWRDKTQYF.

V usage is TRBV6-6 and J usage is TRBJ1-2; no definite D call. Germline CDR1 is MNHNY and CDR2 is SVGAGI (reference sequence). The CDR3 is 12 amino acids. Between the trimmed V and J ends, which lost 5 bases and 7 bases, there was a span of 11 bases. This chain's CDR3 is CASSVSEGGYTF. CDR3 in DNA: TGTGCCAGCAGTGTCTCCGAAGGTGGCTACACCTTC.

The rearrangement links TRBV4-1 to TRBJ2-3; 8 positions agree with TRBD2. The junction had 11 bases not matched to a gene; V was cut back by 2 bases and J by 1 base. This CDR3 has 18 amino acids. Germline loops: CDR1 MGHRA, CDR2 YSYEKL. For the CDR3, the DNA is TGCGCCAGCAGCCAACGGTCTAGCGGGCGGGCTGGCACAGATACGCAGTATTTT. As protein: CASSQRSSGRAGTDTQYF.

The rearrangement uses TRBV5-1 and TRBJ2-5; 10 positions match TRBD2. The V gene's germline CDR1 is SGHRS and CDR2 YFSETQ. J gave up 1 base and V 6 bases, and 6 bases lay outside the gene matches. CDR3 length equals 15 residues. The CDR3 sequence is CASTLAGGPQETQYF. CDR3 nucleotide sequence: TGCGCCAGCACCTTAGCGGGAGGCCCCCAAGAGACCCAGTACTTC.